This T cell receptor beta chain was identified in a study of PD-1 blockade in classical Hodgkin lymphoma. Of note for this clone: Its antigen remains unidentified.

TCRdb's copy holds only in-frame clones and misses some; the assay was immunoSEQ multiplex PCR. The sample has roughly 7,600 clones, roughly three quarters seen once; the top ten hold 6.5% to 8.5%. In every patient, relapse followed autologous stem cell transplantation, while exposure to brentuximab vedotin differed. Researchers report purifying CD4+ T cells from thawed PBMCs by magnetic negative selection. The germline CDR1 and CDR2 sequences are MDHEN and SYDVKM. The CDR3 spans 16 residues. The ends were cut back, 1 base at V and 0 bases at J, with 10 bases in the middle. Study-level results: When set against healthy donors, newly diagnosed patients were reported to show lower baseline TCR diversity. Patients starting nivolumab under 1 year after ASCT were excluded. Researchers reported that CD4+ TCR diversity, though not CD8+, rose significantly by C4D1.

J is TRBJ1-3 and V is TRBV28; D is undetermined. The sequenced sample was CD4+ T cells from blood, obtained at baseline. The receptor comes from a human donor with classical Hodgkin lymphoma. The chain's CDR3 is CASSLFPGDSGNTIYF. The CDR3 DNA sequence: TGTGCCAGCAGTTTATTCCCCGGGGACTCTGGAAACACCATATATTTT.